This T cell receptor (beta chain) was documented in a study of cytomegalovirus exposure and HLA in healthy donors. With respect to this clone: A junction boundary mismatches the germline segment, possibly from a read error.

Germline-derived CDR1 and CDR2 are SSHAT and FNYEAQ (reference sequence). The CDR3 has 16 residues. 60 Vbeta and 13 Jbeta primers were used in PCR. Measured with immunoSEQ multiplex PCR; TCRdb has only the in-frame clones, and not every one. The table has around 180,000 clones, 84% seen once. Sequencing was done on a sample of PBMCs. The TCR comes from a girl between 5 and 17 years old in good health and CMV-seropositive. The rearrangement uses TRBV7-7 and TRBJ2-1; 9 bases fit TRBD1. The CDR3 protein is CASSPLTGGSYNEQFF. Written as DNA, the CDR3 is TGTGCTAGCAGCCCTCTGACAGGGGGCTCCTACAATGAGCAGTTCTTC.